This T cell receptor (beta chain) is from a study of regulatory T cells in long-lasting Graves disease. The time point here: newly diagnosed GD, antithyroid drugs for less than 3 months. PBMC-derived RNA was used for the TCR library. Germline assignment: CDR1 DFQATT and CDR2 SNEGSKA (reference sequence). This CDR3 spans 13 amino acids. V was pared by 3 bases and J by 0 bases, with 9 bases between. This clonotype was counted only a few times. With iRepertoire HTBI primers and Arm-PCR of CDR3 regions, TCR beta libraries were built. TCRdb re-derived calls from the multiplex PCR reads in MiXCR, one entry per CDR3 protein. The table records 450,000 to 600,000 distinct CDR3 sequences, 13% of them present only once. The sample was also linked to a second study, of T cells in Graves' hyperthyroidism and ophthalmopathy.

The source is a man aged 25 to 45 with Graves disease. Material: peripheral blood mononuclear cells (PBMCs), obtained at new diagnosis, from a patient treated with antithyroid drugs. The chain joins TRBV20-1 to TRBJ2-7; D call uncertain. The CDR3 is CSASLQNSYEQYF. The CDR3 nucleotides are TGCAGTGCTAGCTTGCAGAACTCCTACGAGCAGTACTTC.